Below, 25 T cell receptor beta chains from the same sample are listed, as sequenced in a study of OX40 agonist ivuxolimab in advanced cancers. Assay used: immunoSEQ multiplex PCR; TCRdb lists only in-frame clones, some missing. The profile shows some 58,000 clones, more than 85% of them singletons. Sequencing was performed on CD4+ or CD8+ T cells sorted from blood, taken in a trial of the OX40 agonist ivuxolimab. All receptors come from an adult with an advanced solid tumor such as melanoma, head and neck, liver or kidney cancer.

The V gene is TRBV29-1, the J gene TRBJ2-2, with D hard to call. The CDR3 has 9 amino acids. Germline loops: CDR1 SQVTM, CDR2 ANQGSEA. V was clipped by 8 bases and J by 8 bases, with 6 bases between them. The DNA of the CDR3 is TGCAGCCTCGGAGGGGAGCTGTTTTTT. This gives the protein CSLGGELFF.

J is TRBJ2-7 and V is TRBV11-1; D possibly corresponds to TRBD1 (7 bases). Germline V gene lookup returns CDR1 SGHAT and CDR2 FQDESV (reference sequence). Trimming cost V 1 base and J 6 bases, with 13 bases left between them. The CDR3 contains 14 residues. The CDR3 region is CASSLVGGGGEQYF. The CDR3 bases are TGTGCCAGCAGCTTAGTCGGAGGGGGCGGCGAGCAGTACTTC.

The J gene is TRBJ1-1, the V gene TRBV5-4, with D unresolved. Germline-derived CDR1 and CDR2 are SGHNT and YYREEE (reference sequence). Trimming cost V 3 bases and J 2 bases, with 14 bases left between them. The CDR3 runs 15 residues. The CDR3 loop reads CASSSIDRVNTEAFF. The CDR3 DNA follows: TGTGCCAGCAGCTCGATAGATAGGGTTAACACTGAAGCTTTCTTT.

The J gene is TRBJ2-7, the V gene TRBV6-5, with D unresolved. The CDR3 is 14 residues long. CDR1 MNHEY and CDR2 SVGAGI come from the germline V gene. V was cut by 6 bases and J by 2 bases, with 14 bases left in between. CDR3 bases: TGTGCCAGCAGCCCCGACGGGCAGCCCTACGAGCAGTACTTC. Protein: CASSPDGQPYEQYF.

The genes are TRBV5-1 and TRBJ1-2; 8 nucleotides agree with TRBD1. The germline V gene encodes CDR1 SGHRS and CDR2 YFSETQ. The CDR3 is made up of 14 amino acids. V lost 2 bases to trimming and J lost 3 bases; unmatched junction nucleotides: 3. CDR3 residues: CASSFGQGDYGYTF. The CDR3 nucleotides are TGCGCCAGCAGCTTTGGACAGGGCGACTATGGCTACACCTTC. Filled out from reference TRBV5-1 and TRBJ1-2, the complete variable domain reads KAGVTQTPRYLIKTRGQQVTLSCSPISGHRSVSWYQQTPGQGLQFLFEYFSETQRNKGNFPGRFSGRQFSNSRSEMNVSTLELGDSALYLCASSFGQGDYGYTFGSGTRLTVV.

This clone appeared a few times. The chain uses TRBV6-5 and TRBJ1-2; D not certain. Trimming took 6 bases from V and 6 from J, leaving 11 bases between them. The CDR3 length is 12 residues. The germline gives CDR1 MNHEY, CDR2 SVGAGI. CDR3 protein: CASRDRRDGYTF. The DNA of the CDR3 is TGTGCCAGCAGGGACCGTAGGGATGGCTACACCTTC.

This CDR3 reads CASSLSNSPLHF. CDR3 nucleotide sequence: TGTGCCAGCAGCTTGAGTAATTCACCCCTCCACTTT. V is TRBV11-1 and J is TRBJ1-6; no clear D gene. The ends were cut back, 3 bases at V and 6 bases at J, with 3 bases in the middle. The CDR3 has 12 residues. Germline-derived CDR1 and CDR2 are SGHAT and FQDESV (reference sequence). Based on the CDR3 plus reference TRBV11-1 and TRBJ1-6, the full variable domain is EAEVAQSPRYKITEKSQAVAFWCDPISGHATLYWYRQILGQGPELLVQFQDESVVDDSQLPKDRFSAERLKGVDSTLKIQPAELGDSAMYLCASSLSNSPLHFGNGTRLTVT.

This clone has just one count. CDR3 bases: TGTGCCAGCAGCTTGAACGTGCTCCAGAACACCGGGGAGCTGTTTTTT. Translating gives CASSLNVLQNTGELFF. J is TRBJ2-2 and V is TRBV5-6; D not resolved. The CDR3 covers 16 residues. The V and J ends lost 1 base and 1 base respectively, with 11 bases between them. CDR1 is SGHDT, CDR2 YYEEEE, per germline.

With respect to this clone: This sample also contains other DNA sequences that code for the same CDR3. This rearrangement joins TRBV19 to TRBJ2-2; 7 bases are shared with TRBD2. The J segment lost 2 bases and the V segment lost 5 bases, leaving 5 bases of the junction unmatched. The CDR3 has 15 amino acids. Germline V CDR1 and CDR2: LNHDA, SQIVND (reference sequence). For the CDR3, the DNA is TGTGCCAGTAGTGGGACGGGAGGCAACACCGGGGAGCTGTTTTTT. Translation gives CASSGTGGNTGELFF.

A single count supports this clone. The chain uses TRBV18 and TRBJ1-5, with a tentative D call TRBD1 (5 bases). This CDR3 has 13 residues. Germline V gene sequence: CDR1 KGHSH, CDR2 LQKENI. Trimming removed 4 bases at V and 3 bases at J, with 7 bases between. CDR3 amino acids: CASSRRVNQPQHF. In DNA, the CDR3 is TGTGCCAGCTCACGCAGGGTCAATCAGCCCCAGCATTTT.

This rearrangement joins TRBV6-6 to TRBJ1-4; D is undetermined. Trimming took 5 bases from V and 7 from J, leaving 11 bases between them. This CDR3 is built from 13 residues. CDR1 and CDR2 from the germline V gene are MNHNY and SVGAGI (reference sequence). The CDR3 bases are TGTGCCAGCAGTGCCGCGCCGGGTGAAAAACTGTTTTTT. Translated, it gives CASSAAPGEKLFF.

The table lists this clone with a count of one. The chain recombines TRBV5-6 with TRBJ1-2, with D unclear. CDR3 length: 14 amino acids. Trimming took off 0 bases at V and 4 bases at J, with 10 bases between the two ends. Germline V CDR1 and CDR2: SGHDT, YYEEEE. CDR3 DNA sequence: TGTGCCAGCAGCTTGGAGGCAGCCGCCTATGGCTACACCTTC. Encoded protein: CASSLEAAAYGYTF.

The chain links TRBV7-3 to TRBJ2-3; a possible D gene is TRBD2 (6 bases). The CDR3 has 14 amino acids. The V gene lost 3 bases and the J gene lost 6 bases, with 13 bases spanning the gap. Germline V CDR1 and CDR2: SGHTA, FQGTGA. The CDR3 region has the DNA TGTGCCAGCAGCTTGGGACTCCCAGGGGATACGCAGTATTTT. Its protein is CASSLGLPGDTQYF.

The V and J genes are TRBV19 and TRBJ2-1, with D possibly matching TRBD1 (5 bases). The germline V gene encodes CDR1 LNHDA and CDR2 SQIVND (reference sequence). Trimming left V 3 bases short and J 9 bases short, with 27 bases between. The CDR3 is 18 residues long. In nucleotides, the CDR3 is TGTGCCAGTAGTATTTACGCCGCTTCGGCAGGGAATTTAGGTGAGCAGTTCTTC. It specifies CASSIYAASAGNLGEQFF.

The chain carries TRBV5-5 and TRBJ2-7; D may correspond to TRBD1 or TRBD2 (5 bases each). Trimming took off 0 bases at V and 2 bases at J, with 12 bases between the two ends. This CDR3 has 15 residues. Per the germline V gene, CDR1 is SGHKS and CDR2 is YYEKEE (reference sequence). The CDR3 sequence: CASSLAGTVPYEQYF. CDR3 nucleotide sequence: TGTGCCAGCAGCTTGGCCGGGACGGTTCCCTACGAGCAGTACTTC. The whole variable domain, filled in from reference TRBV5-5 and TRBJ2-7, reads DAGVTQSPTHLIKTRGQQVTLRCSPISGHKSVSWYQQVLGQGPQFIFQYYEKEERGRGNFPDRFSARQFPNYSSELNVNALLLGDSALYLCASSLAGTVPYEQYFGPGTRLTVT.

CDR3 residues: CASSLRRPGRAETQYF. CDR3 nucleotides: TGTGCCAGCAGCTTACGCCGCCCGGGCAGGGCAGAGACCCAGTACTTC. The chain has TRBV11-2 and TRBJ2-5; D perhaps matches TRBD1 (5 bases). Trimming removed 2 bases from V and 4 bases from J, with 17 bases in between. CDR3 length: 16 residues. CDR1 and CDR2 (germline): SGHAT, FQNNGV.

The rearrangement uses TRBV4-2 and TRBJ2-3; no firm D call. This CDR3 is 14 amino acids long. The V and J ends lost 7 bases and 0 bases respectively, with 11 bases between them. Germline CDR1 reads LGHNA; CDR2 reads YNFKEQ. The CDR3 sequence: CASTSRISTDTQYF. The CDR3 nucleotides are TGTGCCAGCACCTCCAGGATAAGCACAGATACGCAGTATTTT.

This clone appeared once. The gene calls are TRBV6-1 and TRBJ1-2; D ambiguous. CDR1 is MNHNS, CDR2 SASEGT, per germline. V was cut by 2 bases and J by 7 bases, with 17 bases left in between. This CDR3 has 15 amino acids. Written as DNA, the CDR3 is TGTGCCAGCAGTGAACAGGACGGGATATGGGCTGGCTACACCTTC. Residues: CASSEQDGIWAGYTF.

The chain uses TRBV5-1 and TRBJ2-1; 8 positions match TRBD2. The V gene's germline CDR1 is SGHRS and CDR2 YFSETQ. CDR3 size: 14 residues. The V and J ends lost 10 bases and 9 bases, in that order; junction bases with no gene match: 15. This CDR3 reads CAGSLAGGPGEQFF. DNA for the CDR3: TGCGCCGGAAGCCTGGCGGGAGGACCCGGTGAGCAGTTCTTC.

This sequence joins TRBV5-1 and TRBJ1-3; tentative D call: TRBD1 (5 bases). The CDR3 consists of 14 residues. Germline V gene sequence: CDR1 SGHRS, CDR2 YFSETQ. V was cut by 4 bases and J by 1 base, with 9 bases left in between. The CDR3 loop reads CASSQDTSGNTIYF. The DNA for the CDR3 is TGCGCCAGCAGCCAGGACACATCTGGAAACACCATATATTTT.

The gene calls are TRBV4-3 and TRBJ2-4; TRBD2 might be the D (6 bases). There are 14 residues in the CDR3. Deletions cut 0 bases from V and 9 bases from J, with 12 bases between. The V gene's germline CDR1 is LGHNA and CDR2 YSLEER. The CDR3 spells CASSQDTSRSIQYF. DNA for the CDR3: TGCGCCAGCAGCCAAGATACTAGCCGGAGCATTCAGTACTTC.

In DNA, the CDR3 is TGCGCCAGCAGCCAAAACGGACTAGCGGAGAACACAGATACGCAGTATTTT. Protein: CASSQNGLAENTDTQYF. The chain employs TRBV4-3 and TRBJ2-3; 10 positions agree with TRBD2. The germline CDR1 and CDR2 sequences are LGHNA and YSLEER. The CDR3 is 17 residues long. J lost 2 bases, V lost 2 bases, and 7 bases had no gene match.

The chain links TRBV4-2 to TRBJ1-1; TRBD1 might be the D (6 bases). The germline V gene has CDR1 LGHNA and CDR2 YNFKEQ. Trimming removed 0 bases from V and 1 base from J, with 15 bases in between. This CDR3 has 17 residues. The CDR3 sequence is CASSQDQGTLWNTEAFF. CDR3 nucleotides: TGTGCCAGCAGCCAAGATCAAGGGACACTCTGGAACACTGAAGCTTTCTTT.

The chain recombines TRBV28 with TRBJ1-2, with a weak D call TRBD1 (6 bases). CDR3 length: 12 residues. Per germline, CDR1 MDHEN and CDR2 SYDVKM. V lost 6 bases and J lost 5, with 10 bases in between. CDR3 in amino acids: CASRGTQYGYTF. In nucleotides, the CDR3 is TGTGCCAGCAGAGGGACACAATATGGCTACACCTTC.

The gene calls are TRBV29-1 and TRBJ2-5, with 7 bases that match TRBD2. The CDR3 runs 14 residues. The J segment lost 3 bases and the V segment lost 8 bases, leaving 12 bases of the junction unmatched. CDR1 and CDR2 (germline): SQVTM, ANQGSEA. CDR3 region: CSTRYGTTKETQYF. The CDR3 region has the DNA TGCAGCACTCGATACGGGACTACCAAAGAGACCCAGTACTTC.